There are many counts of the clone carrying this T cell receptor (beta chain). The antigen is unknown. These data belong to a study of T-cell memory formation after mild COVID-19. Study-level background: Each donor largely had its own TCR clusters. Study-wide results and caveats: Contracting CD4+ clones lay largely in CM and EM, with CD8+ ones residing in EMRA.

Researchers used 5'RACE with constant-segment primers to make TCR alpha and TCR beta cDNA libraries that carry sample barcodes and UMIs. TCRdb itself ran the 5' RACE reads through MiXCR, one entry per CDR3 protein. Here the sample spans under 450,000 distinct CDR3 sequences, about an eighth being singletons. The germline CDR1 and CDR2 sequences are SGHNT and YENEEA. Trimming removed 2 bases at V and 0 bases at J, with 10 bases between. The CDR3 consists of 15 residues. This TCR was recovered from a man younger than 35 who had mild COVID-19 (a few samples of this study predate the infection). Cell type and time point are not known. The chain carries TRBV11-3 and TRBJ2-5; D assignment may be TRBD1 or TRBD2 (5 bases each). Material for sequencing was PBMCs or a T cell subset sorted from them (not recorded which). CDR3 residues: CASSLSRDHQETQYF. In DNA form, the CDR3 reads TGTGCCAGCAGCTTATCCCGGGACCACCAAGAGACCCAGTACTTC.